The sequence of this TCR beta chain was determined in a study of molecular identifiers for immune sequencing clone quantification. Study context: Sequencing covered four of five parts into which replicate RNA from approximately 20,000 or 98,000 naive CD8 cells was split. Overall study findings and caveats: Reportedly, one cell's Jurkat TCR RNA was detected within 1,100,000 naive CD8 cells.

Germline values: CDR1 LGHNA, CDR2 YNFKEQ. This CDR3 is 20 amino acids long. With V trimmed by 0 bases and J by 2 bases, 17 bases remained unmatched. Via MiXCR, TCRdb re-called the PCR reads, giving one row per CDR3 protein. This sample has about half a million distinct CDR3 sequences, with roughly 23% found just once. This clonotype was found a few times. The antigen is undetermined. This clonotype was sampled from a human donor in good health. Some libraries in this study had Jurkat cell RNA spiked in. This sequence joins TRBV4-2 and TRBJ1-1, with 8 bases identical to TRBD1. Material for sequencing was naive CD8+ T cells from blood, with Jurkat cell RNA spiked in. As to subset: FACS-sorted CD8+CD4-CCR7+CD45RA+ naive T cells. The CDR3 nucleotides read TGTGCCAGCAGCCAAGATTGGGGACAAACAGGGGGATGGGGCAACACTGAAGCTTTCTTT. This codes for CASSQDWGQTGGWGNTEAFF.